A selection of T cell receptor beta chains follows, all from one sample in a study of human T cells and chemical hapten exposure. TCRdb used MiXCR to reprocess the RACE reads, holding one entry per CDR3 protein. Here the sample spans tens of thousands of distinct CDR3 sequences, roughly 12% being singletons. Sequences were derived from whole blood, sampled in connection with sensitization to the hapten diphenylcyclopropenone (DPC). These TCRs come from a woman aged 60-75 years with alopecia areata. Some clones in this sample may be carry-over from other donors' samples. Both conserved end residues are part of each CDR3. A D gene is named only where the DNA matches it firmly. The size of a clone is reported for some rows only, either as once, few or many, or as a class for expanded clones.

size,J,V,D,CDR3,DNA
many,TRBJ2-2,TRBV7-3,NA,CASSLGTYPTGELFF,TGTGCCAGCAGCTTAGGGACTTATCCTACCGGGGAGCTGTTTTTT
NA,TRBJ1-2,TRBV6-5,NA,CASESSYGYTF,TGTGCCAGCGAATCTAGCTATGGCTACACCTTC
NA,TRBJ1-3,TRBV7-2,NA,CASSLSGWSGNTIYF,TGTGCCAGCAGCTTATCGGGGTGGTCTGGAAACACCATATATTTT
few,TRBJ1-1,TRBV5-1,NA,CASSWDTWGTEAFF,TGCGCCAGCAGCTGGGACACCTGGGGCACTGAAGCTTTCTTT
NA,TRBJ1-6,TRBV7-2,NA,CASSTWEPPLHF,TGTGCCAGCAGCACATGGGAGCCGCCCCTCCACTTT
many,TRBJ1-1,TRBV5-1,NA,CASSLADRTEAFF,TGCGCCAGCAGCTTGGCCGACAGAACTGAAGCTTTCTTT
medium-sized,TRBJ2-1,TRBV4-1,NA,CASSEWAFFDEQFF,TGCGCCAGCAGCGAATGGGCGTTTTTTGATGAGCAGTTCTTC
NA,TRBJ2-7,TRBV20-1,NA,CSAAPYYEQYF,TGCAGTGCTGCCCCGTACTACGAGCAGTACTTC
NA,TRBJ1-4,TRBV9,NA,CTSSVTSELRREKLFF,TGTACCAGCAGCGTCACTTCGGAACTACGGAGGGAAAAACTGTTTTTT
many,TRBJ1-1,TRBV29-1,NA,CSVRTALNTEAFF,TGCAGCGTGCGGACAGCCCTGAACACTGAAGCTTTCTTT
NA,TRBJ1-2,TRBV28,NA,CASSPNYGYTF,TGTGCCAGCAGCCCGAACTATGGCTACACCTTC
NA,TRBJ2-1,TRBV3-1,NA,CASSHSTGEQFF,TGTGCCAGCAGCCATTCTACAGGGGAGCAGTTCTTC
few,TRBJ1-5,TRBV6-6,TRBD1,CASSRRTGGEVQPQHF,TGTGCCAGCAGTCGACGAACAGGGGGAGAGGTTCAGCCCCAGCATTTT
NA,TRBJ1-5,TRBV29-1,TRBD1,CSVGGQRNQPQHF,TGCAGCGTAGGGGGACAGAGAAATCAGCCCCAGCATTTT